This T cell receptor beta chain was observed in a study of identical twins. There are 13 residues in the CDR3. CDR1 SEHNR and CDR2 FQNEAQ come from the germline V gene (reference sequence). V lost 5 bases to trimming and J lost 9 bases; unmatched junction nucleotides: 8. TCRdb processed the 5' RACE reads anew with MiXCR; each CDR3 protein has one entry. The repertoire holds 550,000 to 700,000 distinct CDR3 sequences, with around 21% as singletons. The same specimen was also included in a second study, on T cells expressing NK-cell markers.

The sequence was obtained from a young woman in good health. Input material: PBMCs. The chain joins TRBV7-9 to TRBJ2-7, with TRBD1 matching 9 bases. The CDR3 is CASSVDRGYPQYF. The CDR3 nucleotides are TGTGCCAGCAGCGTGGACAGGGGATATCCGCAGTACTTC.